Included here is one T cell receptor (beta chain) sequence, with context. The antigen remains unidentified. These data are taken from a study of shared clonotypes between healthy human individuals. In the study overall: In total, the donors were two women and a few men aged 18 to 49.

Findings and caveats of the study: Of the naive CD4 clonotypes, roughly 5% were shared across several donors.

TCRdb's table, derived via immunoSEQ multiplex PCR, lists solely in-frame clones and lacks some. The profile covers about 1 million clones, with more than 65% appearing a single time and about 1.5% taken by the ten largest. CDR3 size: 15 residues. The V end lost 10 bases, the J end lost 0 bases, and 13 bases lay between the germline ends. Germline V gene lookup returns CDR1 SGHVS and CDR2 FQNEAQ. The sequenced sample was memory CD4+ T cells sorted from blood. Subset meaning: CD45RA-negative fraction. This sequence was found in a man aged 18 to 29 in good health. The rearrangement uses TRBV7-8 and TRBJ1-6; D unclear. The CDR3 DNA follows: TGTGCCACCCACAGTGCGAGCTCCTATAATTCACCCCTCCACTTT. Its protein product is CATHSASSYNSPLHF.